These 18 T cell receptor beta chains share one sample of origin, sequenced in a study of CD8 T cells in ankylosing spondylitis. TCRdb recomputed calls from the 5' RACE reads with MiXCR, one row per CDR3 protein. The table lists tens of thousands of distinct CDR3 sequences, 6% of them singletons. Sequencing was done on a sample of blood, either unsorted or a sorted T cell fraction (not recorded which). These receptors came from a male donor with ankylosing spondylitis or in good health (not recorded which).

This clonotype occurred many times. The chain has TRBV4-2 and TRBJ2-1; D unresolved. The germline gives CDR1 LGHNA, CDR2 YNFKEQ. The CDR3 is made up of 15 amino acids. V lost 4 bases and J lost 7, with 17 bases in between. In nucleotides, the CDR3 is TGTGCCAGCAGCCCTACGGGCCACCCCCCAAATGAGCAGTTCTTC. It translates to CASSPTGHPPNEQFF.

This clonotype occurred many times. This chain links TRBV12-3 or TRBV12-4 with TRBJ2-1, with D perhaps matching TRBD2 (6 bases). There are 14 residues in the CDR3. V dropped 3 bases and J dropped 10 bases, with 16 bases sitting between them. The CDR3 bases are TGTGCCAGCAGTTTGGGACTCGCTTCGGGAGAGCAGTTCTTC. It is translated as CASSLGLASGEQFF.

This chain joins TRBV10-3 and TRBJ2-7, with a tentative D call TRBD1 (6 bases). The V gene's germline CDR1 is ENHRY and CDR2 SYGVKD. Trimming shortened V by 4 bases and J by 2 bases, and 12 bases separated the two germline ends. The CDR3 sequence is 14 residues long. Here the CDR3 reads CAISGDRKAYEQYF. CDR3 in DNA: TGTGCCATCAGTGGAGACAGGAAAGCCTACGAGCAGTACTTC.

The table lists this clonotype with many counts. The J gene is TRBJ1-6, the V gene TRBV7-2; D is unresolved. Germline CDR1 reads SGHTA; CDR2 reads FQGNSA. V lost 6 bases and J lost 9, with 9 bases in between. The CDR3 runs 12 residues. CDR3 nucleotides: TGTGCCAGCAGTTACCGGGGTTCACCCCTCCACTTT. It is translated as CASSYRGSPLHF.

This clonotype was detected many times. The genes are TRBV20-1 and TRBJ2-7; 7 nucleotides match TRBD1. The CDR3 is 13 residues long. V lost 3 bases, J lost 0 bases, and 2 bases stayed unmatched. In germline, CDR1 is DFQATT, CDR2 SNEGSKA (reference sequence). Written as DNA, the CDR3 is TGCAGTGCTAGCAGGGACAGCTCCTACGAGCAGTACTTC. Protein: CSASRDSSYEQYF.

This clonotype was observed at least ten times. The gene calls are TRBV19 and TRBJ1-1, with 8 bases lining up with TRBD1. Germline V lookup: CDR1 LNHDA, CDR2 SQIVND (reference sequence). The J segment lost 12 bases and the V segment lost 5 bases, leaving 14 bases of the junction unmatched. The CDR3 covers 14 residues. CDR3 protein: CASSFSGGDPATFF. CDR3 DNA: TGTGCCAGTAGTTTCTCAGGGGGCGATCCGGCGACTTTCTTT.

Many counts were recorded for this clonotype. The V call is TRBV13, the J call TRBJ2-7; D is unclear. The CDR3 is 11 amino acids. Trimming left V 1 base short and J 6 bases short, with 4 bases between. Germline CDR1 PRHDT, CDR2 FYEKMQ (reference sequence). CDR3: CASSLALEQYF. As DNA, the CDR3 is TGTGCCAGCAGCTTAGCCCTCGAGCAGTACTTC.

This clonotype was picked up many times. The chain couples TRBV5-1 to TRBJ1-1; TRBD1 might be the D (5 bases). Germline V CDR1 and CDR2: SGHRS, YFSETQ. CDR3 length equals 13 residues. Trimming took 4 bases from V and 1 from J, leaving 8 bases between them. This chain's CDR3 is CASSATGNTEAFF. The CDR3 DNA follows: TGCGCCAGCAGCGCCACAGGGAACACTGAAGCTTTCTTT.

Ten or more counts support this clonotype. The chain recombines TRBV7-9 with TRBJ1-6; no firm D call. The germline V gene encodes CDR1 SEHNR and CDR2 FQNEAQ (reference sequence). Trimming removed 8 bases from V and 10 bases from J, with 15 bases in between. This CDR3 has 13 amino acids. CDR3 protein: CASVGLEGSPLHF. In nucleotides, the CDR3 is TGTGCCAGCGTCGGGCTAGAAGGCTCACCCCTCCACTTT.

This clonotype was counted ten times or more. The chain combines TRBV6-2 or TRBV6-3 with TRBJ2-3; D is ambiguous. This CDR3 region has 13 residues. Trimming pared 8 bases from V and 2 bases from J, leaving 11 bases between. CDR1 and CDR2 from the germline V gene are MNHEY and SVGEGT. The CDR3 DNA is TGTGCCAGCGGGCCCGCGATCACAGATACGCAGTATTTT. This translates into CASGPAITDTQYF.

This clonotype turned up a few times. The chain has TRBV29-1 and TRBJ2-1; 8 bases map to TRBD1. The CDR3 extends over 14 amino acids. V lost 0 bases, J lost 12 bases, and 10 bases stayed unmatched. Germline CDR1 is SQVTM and CDR2 is ANQGSEA. CDR3: CSVEEGQGITRQFF. Here the CDR3 DNA reads TGCAGCGTTGAAGAAGGACAGGGAATTACCAGGCAGTTCTTC.

The V call is TRBV6-1, the J call TRBJ1-1; no clear D. Germline CDR1 reads MNHNS; CDR2 reads SASEGT. Trimming removed 4 bases from V and 1 base from J, with 13 bases in between. This CDR3 is 15 amino acids long. The CDR3 is CASSGRLKPNTEAFF. CDR3 in DNA: TGTGCCAGCAGTGGCCGACTGAAACCGAACACTGAAGCTTTCTTT.

This clonotype occurred many times. The chain recombines TRBV7-9 with TRBJ2-1; 9 nucleotides match TRBD2. J lost 5 bases, V lost 4 bases, and 3 bases had no gene match. Looked up from germline, CDR1 is SEHNR and CDR2 is FQNEAQ (reference sequence). The CDR3 has 14 residues. Here the CDR3 reads CASSSGLANNEQFF. CDR3 bases: TGTGCCAGCAGCTCTGGACTAGCGAACAATGAGCAGTTCTTC.

Ten or more counts support this clonotype. The chain recombines TRBV7-9 with TRBJ2-4, with 8 bases aligning to TRBD1. Trimming cost V 2 bases and J 6 bases; bases outside gene matches: 9. Germline V lookup: CDR1 SEHNR, CDR2 FQNEAQ (reference sequence). The CDR3 sequence is 16 residues long. DNA of the CDR3: TGTGCCAGCAGCTTAAGGTCGGGGACAGGACTAAACATTCAGTACTTC. This encodes CASSLRSGTGLNIQYF.

The sample holds many counts of this clonotype. The chain employs TRBV5-5 and TRBJ2-7; D remains unclear. The CDR3 is made up of 15 amino acids. Looked up from germline, CDR1 is SGHKS and CDR2 is YYEKEE (reference sequence). V lost 0 bases to trimming and J lost 1 base, with 11 bases between them. The CDR3 spells CASSLAAVPSYEQYF. CDR3 coding DNA: TGTGCCAGCAGCTTGGCGGCAGTTCCATCCTACGAGCAGTACTTC.

This clonotype was seen repeatedly, ten times or more. V gene TRBV14 combines with J gene TRBJ2-3; 10 nucleotides align to TRBD1. The CDR3 totals 15 residues. The germline gives CDR1 SGHDN, CDR2 FVKESK. V shed 4 bases, J shed 4 bases, and the junction held 5 bases outside the gene matches. In DNA, the CDR3 is TGTGCCAGCAGCCCGTCCGGGACAGGGGCAGATACGCAGTATTTT. Amino acids: CASSPSGTGADTQYF.

This clonotype was counted ten times or more. This chain joins TRBV6-1 and TRBJ2-7, with 11 positions matching TRBD2. This CDR3 is 14 amino acids long. V lost 9 bases, J lost 4 bases, and 8 bases stayed unmatched. CDR1 is MNHNS and CDR2 is SASEGT in the germline V gene. The CDR3 protein is CASEATSGRYEQYF. The CDR3 DNA reads TGTGCCAGTGAAGCTACTAGCGGGAGATACGAGCAGTACTTC.

Many counts were recorded for this clonotype. V usage is TRBV5-1 and J usage is TRBJ2-1, with no clear D. This CDR3 is 12 amino acids long. Germline V lookup: CDR1 SGHRS, CDR2 YFSETQ. Trimming cost V 0 bases and J 10 bases, with 8 bases left between them. The CDR3 loop is CASSLGVPEQFF. CDR3 in DNA: TGCGCCAGCAGCTTGGGCGTGCCCGAGCAGTTCTTC. The full variable domain, in which reference TRBV5-1 and TRBJ2-1 provide the parts outside the CDR3, is KAGVTQTPRYLIKTRGQQVTLSCSPISGHRSVSWYQQTPGQGLQFLFEYFSETQRNKGNFPGRFSGRQFSNSRSEMNVSTLELGDSALYLCASSLGVPEQFFGPGTRLTVL.